What follows are 10 T cell receptor beta chains derived from one specimen sequenced in a study of blood T cell repertoires in COVID-19. Only in-frame clones appear in the TCRdb table, and some are missing; sequencing was by immunoSEQ multiplex PCR. Of around 160,000 clones detected, roughly 84% appear once; the ten largest clones hold around 35%. Sequenced material: peripheral blood. The receptors were sampled from a human donor in a cohort sampled during active COVID-19.

The V gene is TRBV30, the J gene TRBJ1-6; TRBD1 matches 8 bases. V lost 0 bases, J lost 7 bases, and 2 bases stayed unmatched. The CDR3 contains 14 residues. Germline V gene lookup returns CDR1 GTSNPN and CDR2 SVGIG (reference sequence). The CDR3 loop reads CAWSVAGGNSPLHF. CDR3 nucleotides: TGTGCCTGGAGTGTAGCAGGGGGCAATTCACCCCTCCACTTT.

This chain links TRBV7-9 with TRBJ1-6, with D maybe TRBD1 (5 bases). CDR3 size: 15 residues. Trimming took 1 base from V and 7 from J, leaving 11 bases between them. CDR1 SEHNR and CDR2 FQNEAQ come from the germline V gene (reference sequence). In DNA form, the CDR3 reads TGTGCCAGCAGCTTAGGGGCCGGGGGGAATTCACCCCTCCACTTT. It specifies CASSLGAGGNSPLHF.

CDR3 DNA: TGTGCCAGCAGTTCCATACCGACAGGGGTCGTTTACGAGCAGTACTTC. Residues: CASSSIPTGVVYEQYF. The chain uses TRBV6-2 or TRBV6-3 and TRBJ2-7; 8 positions agree with TRBD1. Trimming removed 4 bases from V and 4 bases from J; junction bases left unmatched: 12. Germline-derived CDR1 and CDR2 are MNHEY and SVGEGT. CDR3 length: 16 amino acids.

The rearrangement uses TRBV30 and TRBJ1-2; D may be TRBD1 (6 bases). V was cut by 1 base and J by 7 bases, with 13 bases left in between. The CDR3 has 13 residues. Looked up from germline, CDR1 is GTSNPN and CDR2 is SVGIG (reference sequence). The CDR3 DNA follows: TGTGCCTGGAGTGGGGGGGGGCGCGGTGGCTACACCTTC. As protein: CAWSGGGRGGYTF.

J is TRBJ1-1 and V is TRBV7-8; tentatively, D is TRBD1 (5 bases). Trimming removed 4 bases from V and 6 bases from J, with 12 bases in between. The CDR3 extends over 13 amino acids. Germline values: CDR1 SGHVS, CDR2 FQNEAQ. This CDR3 is CASSWGLNAEAFF. In DNA, the CDR3 is TGTGCCAGCAGCTGGGGCCTAAACGCTGAAGCTTTCTTT.

The V and J genes are TRBV18 and TRBJ1-6; 11 nucleotides match TRBD1. J gave up 10 bases and V 2 bases, and 4 bases lay outside the gene matches. The CDR3 is 15 residues long. Germline V lookup: CDR1 KGHSH, CDR2 LQKENI. The CDR3 coding sequence is TGTGCCAGCTCACCAGGGACAGGGGGACAATCACCCCTCCACTTT. Translated, it gives CASSPGTGGQSPLHF.

The chain is built from TRBV3-1 (or the pseudogene TRBV3-2) and TRBJ1-1, with D unclear. Germline lookup yields CDR1 LGHDT and CDR2 YNNKEL (reference sequence). V lost 1 base, J lost 3 bases, and 15 bases lay in between. The CDR3 is 16 residues long. CDR3 residues: CASSQGEARKDTEAFF. The DNA for the CDR3 is TGTGCCAGCAGCCAAGGAGAGGCCAGAAAGGACACTGAAGCTTTCTTT.

The chain uses TRBV4-1 and TRBJ1-1; tentative D call: TRBD1 (5 bases). Per the germline V gene, CDR1 is MGHRA and CDR2 is YSYEKL. Trimming pared 4 bases from V and 0 bases from J, leaving 12 bases between. This CDR3 region has 15 residues. The CDR3: CASSPRVILNTEAFF. The CDR3 DNA reads as TGCGCCAGCAGCCCCAGGGTTATACTGAACACTGAAGCTTTCTTT.

This clone was seen more than once but under ten times. J is TRBJ2-7 and V is TRBV12-5; 7 bases fit TRBD1. V trimming: 0 bases; J trimming: 7 bases; junction bases outside the gene matches: 18. The CDR3 length is 18 residues. Germline V gene lookup returns CDR1 LGHNT and CDR2 FRNRAP. CDR3 sequence reads: CASGLVPRRGQSVGEQYF. For the CDR3, the DNA is TGTGCTAGTGGTTTGGTACCCCGCCGGGGACAGTCTGTCGGGGAGCAGTACTTC.

The chain employs TRBV6-2 or TRBV6-3 and TRBJ2-7; maybe TRBD2 (5 bases). V lost 4 bases to trimming and J lost 6 bases, with 10 bases between them. CDR1 is MNHEY, CDR2 SVGEGT, per germline. The CDR3 loop spans 12 amino acids. The CDR3 coding sequence is TGTGCCAGCAGTTCCCCTGAGGGCGAGCAGTACTTC. It codes for CASSSPEGEQYF.